Following are 8 T cell receptor beta chains from one sample sequenced in a study of T-cell memory formation after mild COVID-19. TCRdb re-derived calls from the 5' RACE reads in MiXCR, one entry per CDR3 protein. Of about 49,000 distinct CDR3 sequences in the sample, around 7.3% were seen once. The sample comprised PBMCs or a T cell subset sorted from them (not recorded which). The receptors originated from a man aged 18 to 30 who had mild COVID-19 (a few samples of this study predate the infection). Cell type and time point are not known.

The chain is built from TRBV7-3 and TRBJ1-1; no reliable D call. Germline lookup yields CDR1 SGHTA and CDR2 FQGTGA. The CDR3 covers 12 residues. The germline V and J ends were trimmed by 5 bases and 5 bases, with 9 bases remaining between them. The CDR3 sequence: CASSLTRTEAFF. In DNA, the CDR3 is TGTGCCAGCAGCCTTACACGTACTGAAGCTTTCTTT.

In its sample, this clonotype was seen a few times. This chain uses TRBV5-1 with TRBJ2-1; a possible D gene is TRBD1 (5 bases). The CDR3 covers 15 residues. Germline CDR1 is SGHRS and CDR2 is YFSETQ. Between the trimmed V and J ends, which lost 0 bases and 7 bases, there was a span of 14 bases. Here the CDR3 reads CASSLAMPGKNEQFF. The CDR3 region has the DNA TGCGCCAGCAGCTTGGCCATGCCAGGGAAGAATGAGCAGTTCTTC. Filled out from reference TRBV5-1 and TRBJ2-1, the complete variable domain reads KAGVTQTPRYLIKTRGQQVTLSCSPISGHRSVSWYQQTPGQGLQFLFEYFSETQRNKGNFPGRFSGRQFSNSRSEMNVSTLELGDSALYLCASSLAMPGKNEQFFGPGTRLTVL.

On this clonotype itself: A single base separates this from a much larger clone, so it may be a read error. The V gene is TRBV7-2, the J gene TRBJ2-3; tentatively, D is TRBD2 (5 bases). This CDR3 comprises 15 residues. The V and J ends lost 1 base and 1 base respectively, with 9 bases between them. Germline CDR1 reads SGHTA; CDR2 reads FQGNSA. This CDR3 is CTSSLGTPRTDTQYF. CDR3 nucleotide sequence: TGTACCAGCAGCTTAGGGACTCCCCGCACAGATACGCAGTATTTT.

This clonotype has at least ten counts. This chain joins TRBV6-2 or TRBV6-3 and TRBJ1-1; D remains ambiguous. CDR3 size: 13 residues. The V gene lost 2 bases and the J gene lost 3 bases, with 7 bases spanning the gap. CDR1 is MNHEY, CDR2 SVGEGT, per germline. The CDR3 DNA follows: TGTGCCAGCAGTTACGAGGAGGACACTGAAGCTTTCTTT. Protein sequence: CASSYEEDTEAFF.

This clonotype was detected many times. V is TRBV20-1 and J is TRBJ2-5, with 12 bases aligning to TRBD2. Germline lookup yields CDR1 DFQATT and CDR2 SNEGSKA (reference sequence). With 6 bases clipped from V and 5 bases from J, the junction kept 7 bases outside the gene matches. The CDR3 totals 14 residues. The CDR3 nucleotides read TGCAGTGCCGGCCGACTAGCGGGGGAGGAGACCCAGTACTTC. It codes for CSAGRLAGEETQYF.

CDR3 coding DNA: TGTGCCAGCAGTGATTATAGTCCCAGCTCCTACGAGCAGTACTTC. This codes for CASSDYSPSSYEQYF. The chain links TRBV12-3 or TRBV12-4 to TRBJ2-7; no clear D. The V end lost 5 bases, the J end lost 0 bases, and 14 bases lay between the germline ends. The CDR3 runs 15 residues.

This clonotype was counted a few times. V gene TRBV7-2 combines with J gene TRBJ2-3; tentative D call: TRBD1 (7 bases). CDR3 length: 17 amino acids. V was clipped by 7 bases and J by 2 bases, with 22 bases between them. The germline CDR1 and CDR2 sequences are SGHTA and FQGNSA. The CDR3 is CASTLGGGAPSTDTQYF. The CDR3 DNA reads as TGTGCCAGCACTTTAGGAGGGGGCGCTCCTTCCACAGATACGCAGTATTTT.

This clonotype was observed a handful of times. The chain links TRBV4-3 to TRBJ1-1; TRBD1 is a possible D gene (5 bases). The germline CDR1 and CDR2 sequences are LGHNA and YSLEER. The CDR3 covers 17 residues. V was shortened by 0 bases and J by 2 bases, with 16 bases between the two germline ends. CDR3 protein: CASSQEGFGGDNTEAFF. CDR3 nucleotide sequence: TGCGCCAGCAGCCAAGAAGGCTTTGGAGGGGATAACACTGAAGCTTTCTTT.